The 17 T cell receptor beta chains presented below share a single source sample, sequenced in a study of regulatory T cells in long-lasting Graves disease. Sequencing libraries for TCR beta were prepared with iRepertoire HTBI primers and Arm-PCR of CDR3 regions. TCRdb re-called the multiplex PCR reads with MiXCR, one entry per CDR3 protein. This table has 400,000 to 450,000 distinct CDR3 sequences, 23% appearing once. Specified time point: persistent/refractory GD, antithyroid drugs over 5 years with positive TRAb. Generation of the TCR library employed RNA extracted from PBMCs. This sample comprised peripheral blood mononuclear cells (PBMCs), obtained when the disease was refractory, from a patient treated with antithyroid drugs. These TCRs come from a female donor with Graves disease.

The gene calls are TRBV28 and TRBJ2-2; 7 bases are shared with TRBD2. V lost 5 bases and J lost 3; bases outside the gene matches: 9. The CDR3 is made up of 16 amino acids. CDR1 and CDR2 from the germline V gene are MDHEN and SYDVKM. As DNA, the CDR3 is TGTGCCAGCAGTCTGGCGGGAGATCGGGACACCGGGGAGCTGTTTTTT. Its protein is CASSLAGDRDTGELFF.

The chain couples TRBV6-1 to TRBJ2-2; D gene uncertain. The CDR3 loop spans 16 amino acids. The V gene's germline CDR1 is MNHNS and CDR2 SASEGT. V lost 5 bases and J lost 0, with 13 bases in between. CDR3 loop: CASSRAFSPNTGELFF. The DNA for the CDR3 is TGTGCCAGCAGTCGCGCATTTAGTCCGAACACCGGGGAGCTGTTTTTT.

This clonotype has a count of ten or more. The rearrangement uses TRBV6-1 and TRBJ1-5, with D possibly TRBD1 on 6 matching bases. Deletions cut 1 base from V and 4 bases from J, with 14 bases between. Looked up from germline, CDR1 is MNHNS and CDR2 is SASEGT. The CDR3 is 16 amino acids. CDR3 bases: TGTGCCAGCAGTGAAGTAGATGGGGGGCCAAATCAGCCCCAGCATTTT. Its protein is CASSEVDGGPNQPQHF.

This clonotype has a handful of counts. The rearrangement uses TRBV6-1 and TRBJ2-1, with 12 bases fitting TRBD2. Germline CDR1 MNHNS, CDR2 SASEGT. V lost 6 bases, J lost 6 bases, and 9 bases stayed unmatched. The CDR3 has 16 amino acids. The CDR3 loop reads CASSIPGLAGGNEQFF. Written as DNA, the CDR3 is TGTGCCAGCAGCATTCCGGGACTAGCGGGCGGCAATGAGCAGTTCTTC.

V gene TRBV30 combines with J gene TRBJ1-5; perhaps TRBD1 as D (5 bases). V lost 5 bases to trimming and J lost 1 base, with 12 bases between them. The CDR3 spans 14 residues. Germline CDR1 is GTSNPN and CDR2 is SVGIG (reference sequence). The CDR3 DNA sequence: TGTGCCTGGGCCGGGGGTTCAAGCAATCAGCCCCAGCATTTT. Translated, it gives CAWAGGSSNQPQHF.

This clonotype was counted many times. The chain uses TRBV15 and TRBJ2-1; D is unclear. The CDR3 loop spans 13 amino acids. Trimming shortened V by 0 bases and J by 7 bases, and 7 bases separated the two germline ends. Germline CDR1 is LNHNV and CDR2 is YYDKDF (reference sequence). For the CDR3, the DNA is TGTGCCACCAGCAGAGATAGGGAAAATGAGCAGTTCTTC. Amino acids: CATSRDRENEQFF.

The V and J genes are TRBV19 and TRBJ1-2; 8 bases are a match to TRBD1. The CDR3 spans 15 residues. Germline assignment: CDR1 LNHDA and CDR2 SQIVND (reference sequence). The J segment lost 7 bases and the V segment lost 8 bases, leaving 15 bases of the junction unmatched. The CDR3 spells CASGHTTGQVRGYTF. CDR3 nucleotide sequence: TGTGCCAGTGGTCATACTACGGGACAGGTTCGTGGCTACACCTTC.

This clonotype was observed many times. The CDR3 sequence: CASGGRDRQETQYF. The CDR3 DNA follows: TGTGCCAGCGGCGGCAGGGACCGGCAAGAGACCCAGTACTTC. V gene TRBV2 combines with J gene TRBJ2-5, with D perhaps being TRBD1 or TRBD2 (5 bases each). The CDR3 sequence is 14 residues long. Trimming pared 8 bases from V and 2 bases from J, leaving 15 bases between. Germline values: CDR1 SNHLY, CDR2 FYNNEI.

This clonotype was counted between two and nine times. The genes are TRBV30 and TRBJ2-7; 11 bases agree with TRBD2. With V trimmed by 4 bases and J by 0 bases, 5 bases remained unmatched. The germline gives CDR1 GTSNPN, CDR2 SVGIG (reference sequence). This CDR3 is 15 amino acids long. CDR3 region: CAWTPGLAASYEQYF. The CDR3 DNA reads TGTGCCTGGACCCCGGGACTAGCGGCCTCCTACGAGCAGTACTTC.

This clonotype was picked up many times. The gene calls are TRBV28 and TRBJ2-7, with 12 bases lining up with TRBD1. Trimming removed 8 bases from V and 3 bases from J; junction bases left unmatched: 8. CDR1 MDHEN and CDR2 SYDVKM come from the germline V gene. This CDR3 region has 15 residues. For the CDR3, the DNA is TGTGCCAGCTGGGGGGGGACAGGGGGCCTCTACGAGCAGTACTTC. Encoded protein: CASWGGTGGLYEQYF.

This chain connects TRBV6-1 to TRBJ2-2; weak D call: TRBD2 (5 bases). Germline CDR1 reads MNHNS; CDR2 reads SASEGT. V dropped 5 bases and J dropped 8 bases, with 18 bases sitting between them. The CDR3 has 15 residues. The CDR3, as DNA: TGTGCCAGCAGTACGGAACCTCTTCCGGGGGGGGAGCTGTTTTTT. As protein: CASSTEPLPGGELFF.

This clonotype was detected only a few times. The chain links TRBV27 to TRBJ1-5, with D unclear. The CDR3 covers 15 residues. V gave up 4 bases and J gave up 1 base, with 11 bases separating them. Germline V gene lookup returns CDR1 MNHEY and CDR2 SMNVEV (reference sequence). In DNA form, the CDR3 reads TGTGCCAGCAGTTCCCCTAGTAGGAGCAATCAGCCCCAGCATTTT. It encodes CASSSPSRSNQPQHF.

This chain links TRBV11-2 with TRBJ2-2; D is uncertain. Germline loops: CDR1 SGHAT, CDR2 FQNNGV. V was trimmed by 0 bases and J by 5 bases, leaving 4 bases between them. The CDR3 has 13 residues. CDR3 nucleotides: TGTGCCAGCAGCTTAGATCTAACCGGGGAGCTGTTTTTT. Encoded protein: CASSLDLTGELFF.

The chain joins TRBV12-5 to TRBJ2-5, with a possible D match to TRBD2 (5 bases). This CDR3 spans 15 amino acids. V was trimmed by 4 bases and J by 4 bases, leaving 16 bases between them. The germline gives CDR1 LGHNT, CDR2 FRNRAP. CDR3 protein: CASGWGVLGRETQYF. The CDR3 nucleotides are TGTGCTAGTGGTTGGGGAGTACTGGGTCGAGAGACCCAGTACTTC.

The sample holds a few counts of this clonotype. The chain has TRBV6-1 and TRBJ1-2, with a weak D call TRBD1 (5 bases). The ends were cut back, 5 bases at V and 3 bases at J, with 10 bases in the middle. The germline gives CDR1 MNHNS, CDR2 SASEGT. The CDR3 has 13 amino acids. The CDR3 region has the DNA TGTGCCAGCAGTCAGCGAGGGGACTATGGCTACACCTTC. Translating it yields CASSQRGDYGYTF.

V and J are TRBV6-1 and TRBJ2-7; D remains unclear. V gave up 3 bases and J gave up 1 base, with 7 bases separating them. The CDR3 is 13 residues long. The germline V gene has CDR1 MNHNS and CDR2 SASEGT. CDR3 in amino acids: CASSENISYEQYF. The DNA of the CDR3 is TGTGCCAGCAGTGAGAATATATCCTACGAGCAGTACTTC.

This clonotype appeared many times. The chain couples TRBV7-6 to TRBJ2-5; D is perhaps TRBD1 (6 bases). Germline V CDR1 and CDR2: SGHVS, FNYEAQ. V lost 1 base and J 4 bases, leaving 13 bases between the germline ends. The CDR3 sequence is 15 residues long. The CDR3 bases are TGTGCCAGCAGCTTAGACGGCAGGGGAAGAGAGACCCAGTACTTC. Residues: CASSLDGRGRETQYF. The whole variable domain, remainder taken from reference TRBV7-6 and TRBJ2-5, is GAGVSQSPRYKVTKRGQDVALRCDPISGHVSLYWYRQALGQGPEFLTYFNYEAQQDKSGLPNDRFSAERPEGSISTLTIQRTEQRDSAMYRCASSLDGRGRETQYFGPGTRLLVL.